This TCR beta chain was documented in a study of T cell repertoires in cytomegalovirus infection. Study-wide context: In the study, CMV epitopes included recently identified HLA-C-restricted and well-studied HLA-B-restricted ones. Both CMV infection and a matching HLA type were indicated by public TCR beta signatures. Findings and caveats of the study: The cumulative frequency of public TCR beta families distinguished individuals who carried CMV together with the relevant HLA. In two of eight donors, the top clonotype was HLA-C-restricted CMV-specific.

On this clonotype itself: The antigen is unknown.

TCRdb passed the reads through MiXCR, listing each CDR3 protein once. The sample shows 700,000 to 850,000 distinct CDR3 sequences, around a third of them seen only once. Germline CDR1 LNHDA, CDR2 SQIVND (reference sequence). There are 11 residues in the CDR3. After removal of 7 bases from V and 15 bases from J, the junction contained 9 bases not matched to a gene. This TCR was recovered from a human donor in good health (CMV status not recorded). Some clones in this sample may be carry-over from other donors' samples. This chain uses TRBV19 with TRBJ2-4, with TRBD2 matching 7 bases. The sequences come from cultured CD8+ T cells from PBMCs, collected from culture after CMV antigen stimulation. Written as DNA, the CDR3 is TGTGCCAGTACGGGAGGCGGGGAATTGTACTTC. Amino acid sequence: CASTGGGELYF. The full variable domain, completed using reference TRBV19 and TRBJ2-4, is DGGITQSPKYLFRKEGQNVTLSCEQNLNHDAMYWYRQDPGQGLRLIYYSQIVNDFQKGDIAEGYSVSREKKESFPLTVTSAQKNPTAFYLCASTGGGELYFGAGTRLSVL.